Reported below is one T cell receptor (beta chain). Antigen: not known. Every donor was a healthy person donating bone marrow. At sampling all donors were nominally healthy, likely with unrecorded immune exposures. The data were taken from a study of cytomegalovirus exposure and HLA in healthy donors. Study background: The study's early data release held about 85 million unique TCRs from HLA-typed donors. General observations from the study: CMV serostatus stood as the only immune exposure information on hand.

There are 13 residues in the CDR3. The V end was cut by 6 bases, the J end by 4 bases, with 11 bases between. Germline CDR1 SNHLY, CDR2 FYNNEI. PCR used 60 Vbeta primers and 13 Jbeta primers. TCRdb keeps only in-frame clones here, not all; method: immunoSEQ multiplex PCR. The sample lists approximately 130,000 clones, roughly three quarters occurring once. The TCR comes from a young man in good health and CMV-seronegative. Sequencing used PBMCs. The chain couples TRBV2 to TRBJ2-3, with a tentative D call TRBD2 (6 bases). The chain's CDR3 is CASRLADADTQYF. For the CDR3, the DNA is TGTGCCAGCAGATTAGCGGACGCAGATACGCAGTATTTT. Based on the CDR3 plus reference TRBV2 and TRBJ2-3, the full variable domain is EPEVTQTPSHQVTQMGQEVILRCVPISNHLYFYWYRQILGQKVEFLVSFYNNEISEKSEIFDDQFSVERPDGSNFTLKIRSTKLEDSAMYFCASRLADADTQYFGPGTRLTVL.